A single sample is the source of the 8 T cell receptor beta chains below, sequenced in a study of cytomegalovirus exposure and HLA in healthy donors. With 60 Vbeta and 13 Jbeta primers, the PCR was carried out. Produced via immunoSEQ multiplex PCR; TCRdb's table is partial and in-frame only. Recorded here are approximately 72,000 clones; the top ten clones represent 2.5% to 3%. The sequenced sample was PBMCs. Source of these receptors: a middle-aged man in good health and CMV-seronegative.

The V call is TRBV28, the J call TRBJ1-4; D perhaps matches TRBD1 (6 bases). Trimming cost V 2 bases and J 2 bases, with 9 bases left between them. Per the germline V gene, CDR1 is MDHEN and CDR2 is SYDVKM. CDR3 size: 15 residues. DNA of the CDR3: TGTGCCAGCAGTTTAGTAAGGGGGACTAATGAAAAACTGTTTTTT. It specifies CASSLVRGTNEKLFF.

This chain uses TRBV18 with TRBJ2-1, with 8 bases that match TRBD2. V was pared by 5 bases and J by 0 bases, with 3 bases of the junction left unmatched. The CDR3 is 15 amino acids. Germline V gene data show CDR1 as KGHSH and CDR2 as LQKENI. The CDR3 sequence: CASSDGGGSYNEQFF. The CDR3 DNA sequence: TGTGCCAGCTCAGACGGGGGGGGCTCCTACAATGAGCAGTTCTTC.

Here the CDR3 reads CSVDPRITSGATDTQYF. The CDR3 DNA follows: TGCAGCGTTGACCCCAGAATCACTAGCGGGGCCACAGATACGCAGTATTTT. The chain employs TRBV29-1 and TRBJ2-3; 10 bases fit TRBD2. The ends lost 3 bases at V and 2 bases at J; junction bases unmatched: 11. CDR1 and CDR2 from the germline V gene are SQVTM and ANQGSEA. The CDR3 has 17 amino acids.

The J gene is TRBJ2-1, the V gene TRBV5-1; no firm D call. Trimming left V 0 bases short and J 4 bases short, with 11 bases between. This CDR3 is 15 amino acids long. Germline CDR1 SGHRS, CDR2 YFSETQ. CDR3 sequence (DNA): TGCGCCAGCAGCTTGGGTTTTTCAGGTTACAATGAGCAGTTCTTC. This codes for CASSLGFSGYNEQFF.

The J gene is TRBJ1-1, the V gene TRBV5-6, with 8 bases lining up with TRBD1. With 5 bases clipped from V and 9 bases from J, the junction kept 9 bases outside the gene matches. This CDR3 region has 13 residues. The germline CDR1 and CDR2 sequences are SGHDT and YYEEEE. This chain's CDR3 is CASRAGTGYKAFF. In DNA, the CDR3 is TGTGCCAGCAGGGCCGGGACAGGTTATAAAGCTTTCTTT.

The chain employs TRBV6-6 and TRBJ1-4; maybe TRBD1 (5 bases). This CDR3 is 13 amino acids long. Trimming removed 0 bases from V and 7 bases from J, with 6 bases in between. CDR1 and CDR2 (germline): MNHNY, SVGAGI (reference sequence). CDR3 bases: TGTGCCAGCAGTTACTCGGGGGGTGAAAAACTGTTTTTT. Its translation is CASSYSGGEKLFF.

The chain has TRBV7-9 and TRBJ2-1, with 14 bases that match TRBD2. The ends lost 8 bases at V and 2 bases at J; junction bases unmatched: 5. Per the germline V gene, CDR1 is SEHNR and CDR2 is FQNEAQ (reference sequence). The CDR3 extends over 16 amino acids. The CDR3: CASGGTSGGTYNEQFF. Written as DNA, the CDR3 is TGTGCCAGCGGGGGGACTAGCGGGGGAACCTACAATGAGCAGTTCTTC.

The chain uses TRBV9 and TRBJ1-6; D not certain. The CDR3 has 16 residues. V gave up 0 bases and J gave up 6 bases, with 13 bases separating them. Per the germline V gene, CDR1 is SGDLS and CDR2 is YYNGEE. This CDR3 is CASSVGSHRSNSPLHF. The CDR3 coding sequence is TGTGCCAGCAGCGTAGGGTCACATCGTTCTAATTCACCCCTCCACTTT.